A selection of T cell receptor beta chains follows, all from one sample in a study of circulating and synovial CD4+ cells in juvenile arthritis. This table comes from immunoSEQ multiplex PCR, and its TCRdb copy is limited to in-frame clones, with some not included. Of around 3,600 clones detected, roughly 79% appear once; the ten largest clones hold about 3.5%. The sequencing input was CD4+ T cells from synovial fluid. Every receptor here comes from a human donor with juvenile idiopathic arthritis. Each CDR3 is given with its conserved first and last residue. A D gene is named only where the DNA matches it firmly. Size values are once, few and many counts, or a class for expanded clones, and some rows have none.

V	J	length	size	D	CDR3	DNA
TRBV7-3	TRBJ2-2	14	-	-	CASSSTRGHGELFF	TGTGCCAGCAGCTCCACGCGGGGCCACGGGGAGCTGTTTTTT
TRBV7-9	TRBJ1-5	15	-	-	CASSLSGSSNQPQHF	TGTGCCAGCAGCTTGTCGGGGTCTAGCAATCAGCCCCAGCATTTT
TRBV27	TRBJ1-5	12	-	-	CASSLRNQPQHF	TGTGCCAGCAGTTTGCGTAATCAGCCCCAGCATTTT
TRBV28	TRBJ1-6	13	few	-	CASSTNRASPLHF	TGTGCCAGCAGTACGAACAGGGCATCACCCCTCCACTTT
TRBV10-3	TRBJ2-7	14	-	-	CAISERDSSYQQYF	TGTGCCATCAGTGAAAGGGACTCCTCCTACCAGCAGTACTTC
TRBV19	TRBJ1-2	17	-	TRBD1	CASSTWTGARPGYGYTF	TGTGCCAGTAGTACCTGGACAGGGGCCCGTCCTGGCTATGGCTACACCTTC
TRBV18	TRBJ2-5	11	-	-	CASSSEETQYF	TGTGCCAGCTCATCCGAGGAGACCCAGTACTTC
TRBV10-3	TRBJ2-3	15	few	-	CAISESGQGGNTQYF	TGTGCCATCAGTGAGTCGGGGCAGGGGGGAAATACGCAGTATTTT
TRBV2	TRBJ2-3	17	-	-	CASSEGVGGRGTGTQYF	TGTGCCAGCAGTGAAGGGGTCGGAGGGCGCGGCACAGGTACGCAGTATTTT
TRBV6-5	TRBJ2-3	11	-	-	CASSQTDTQYF	TGTGCCAGCAGCCAGACAGATACGCAGTATTTT
TRBV6-5	TRBJ2-3	15	-	TRBD1	CASSWGQLTTDTQYF	TGTGCCAGCAGTTGGGGACAGCTCACCACAGATACGCAGTATTTT
TRBV7-2	TRBJ2-7	15	-	TRBD2	CASSLQSGVTYEQYF	TGTGCCAGCAGCTTGCAGAGCGGGGTCACCTACGAGCAGTACTTC
TRBV6-1	TRBJ2-1	11	once	-	CAVHGSGEQFF	TGTGCCGTCCATGGGAGCGGTGAGCAGTTCTTC
TRBV4-1	TRBJ1-4	16	-	TRBD1	CASSQGDRAGYEKLFF	TGCGCCAGCAGCCAGGGAGACAGGGCCGGTTATGAAAAACTGTTTTTT
TRBV5-1	TRBJ1-4	13	large	-	CASSLEQDEKLFF	TGCGCCAGCAGCTTGGAACAGGATGAAAAACTGTTTTTT
TRBV10-3	TRBJ2-7	17	-	TRBD2	CAISESLGRGASYEQCF	TGTGCCATCAGTGAGTCGTTAGGGCGGGGGGCATCCTACGAGCAGTGCTTC
TRBV2	TRBJ2-2	13	-	-	CASSGLNTGELFF	TGTGCCAGCAGTGGACTTAACACCGGGGAGCTGTTTTTT
TRBV6-5	TRBJ2-3	15	few	TRBD2	CASSPRTSVADTQYF	TGTGCCAGCAGTCCCCGGACTAGCGTGGCAGATACGCAGTATTTT
TRBV13	TRBJ1-1	13	few	-	CASSYGPAVEAFF	TGTGCCAGCAGCTACGGCCCAGCGGTTGAAGCTTTCTTT
TRBV30	TRBJ1-5	14	-	-	CAWSESARYQPQHF	TGTGCCTGGAGTGAGAGCGCTCGGTACCAGCCCCAGCATTTT
TRBV4-2	TRBJ2-1	16	-	TRBD1	CASSHKTGEVYNEQFF	TGTGCCAGCAGCCACAAGACAGGGGAGGTATACAATGAGCAGTTCTTC
TRBV10-3	TRBJ1-1	15	-	-	CAISESWTAGEGAFF	TGTGCCATCAGTGAGTCCTGGACCGCTGGGGAGGGAGCTTTCTTT
TRBV30	TRBJ1-2	12	-	-	CAWNIAGVGDTF	TGTGCCTGGAATATAGCAGGGGTGGGCGACACCTTC
TRBV11-3	TRBJ2-7	15	-	TRBD1	CASSLGTGPPYEQYF	TGTGCCAGCAGCTTAGGGACAGGGCCACCTTACGAGCAGTACTTC
TRBV30	TRBJ1-1	15	-	TRBD1	CAWSAPDRTNTEAFF	TGTGCCTGGAGCGCTCCGGACAGGACGAACACTGAAGCTTTCTTT
TRBV7-8	TRBJ1-1	15	-	-	CASSFYLQSNTEAFF	TGTGCCAGCAGCTTTTACTTACAGTCGAACACTGAAGCTTTCTTT
TRBV5-6	TRBJ2-3	14	-	-	CASSFVRGTDTQYF	TGTGCCAGCAGCTTTGTCAGGGGCACAGATACGCAGTATTTT
TRBV5-1	TRBJ2-5	15	-	TRBD2	CASSLLVAGRETQYF	TGCGCCAGCAGCTTGCTGGTAGCGGGGCGAGAGACCCAGTACTTC
TRBV7-9	TRBJ1-3	19	-	-	CASSFNLRQGGLSGNTIYF	TGTGCCAGCAGCTTTAACCTCCGCCAGGGTGGGTTATCTGGAAACACCATATATTTT
TRBV11-3	TRBJ2-2	16	once	-	CASSLSFATTTGELFF	TGTGCCAGCAGCTTATCGTTCGCTACCACTACCGGGGAGCTGTTTTTT
TRBV5-3	TRBJ2-3	16	-	TRBD2	CARSPFGTRHKDTQYF	TGTGCCAGAAGCCCATTCGGGACTAGACACAAAGATACGCAGTATTTT
TRBV27	TRBJ2-1	14	-	TRBD1	CASSKGAPYNEQFF	TGTGCCAGCAGTAAGGGGGCGCCCTACAATGAGCAGTTCTTC
TRBV5-4	TRBJ1-2	13	-	TRBD1	CASSSRDSSGYTF	TGTGCCAGCAGCTCCCGGGACAGCAGCGGCTACACCTTC
TRBV25-1	TRBJ2-5	14	once	TRBD1	CASSERTGGETQYF	TGTGCCAGCAGTGAGCGGACAGGCGGGGAGACCCAGTACTTC
TRBV28	TRBJ1-5	14	-	-	CASSYFSGNQPQHF	TGTGCCAGCAGTTATTTTTCCGGCAATCAGCCCCAGCATTTT
TRBV6-6	TRBJ2-7	13	once	-	CASSNRVFGEQYF	TGTGCCAGCAGCAACAGGGTATTCGGGGAGCAGTACTTC
TRBV7-4	TRBJ1-5	18	-	-	CASSSKPPRGPLNQPQHF	TGTGCCAGCAGCTCAAAACCCCCAAGAGGGCCACTCAATCAGCCCCAGCATTTT
TRBV7-9	TRBJ2-1	16	-	-	CASSLDPGQGYNEQFF	TGTGCCAGCAGCTTAGACCCGGGGCAGGGGTACAATGAGCAGTTCTTC
TRBV13	TRBJ2-1	15	few	TRBD2	CASRTGTSGYNEQFF	TGTGCCAGCAGAACCGGGACTAGCGGCTACAATGAGCAGTTCTTC
TRBV19	TRBJ2-5	16	-	TRBD1	CASSLWTGGTQETQYF	TGTGCCAGTAGTCTCTGGACAGGGGGGACTCAAGAGACCCAGTACTTC
TRBV5-8	TRBJ1-2	15	few	TRBD1	CASSLSGTANYGYTF	TGTGCCAGCAGCCTCTCTGGGACAGCCAACTATGGCTACACCTTC
TRBV9	TRBJ1-5	13	once	TRBD1	CASGGTGREPQHF	TGTGCCAGCGGAGGGACAGGGAGGGAGCCCCAGCATTTT
TRBV7-8	TRBJ1-2	15	-	TRBD1	CASSINARTGDGYTF	TGTGCCAGCAGCATCAACGCCCGGACAGGGGATGGCTACACCTTC
TRBV6-5	TRBJ1-2	14	once	TRBD1	CASSYSGTAYGYTF	TGTGCCAGCAGTTACTCGGGGACAGCCTATGGCTACACCTTC
TRBV7-2	TRBJ2-7	14	few	-	CASSLEQGPYEQYF	TGTGCCAGCAGCTTAGAGCAGGGGCCCTACGAGCAGTACTTC
TRBV5-6	TRBJ1-6	15	-	TRBD1	CASSSDRVSNSPLHF	TGTGCCAGCAGCTCGGACAGGGTGAGTAATTCACCCCTCCACTTT
TRBV7-2	TRBJ2-1	15	-	-	CASSFQTTRYNEQFF	TGTGCCAGCAGCTTTCAAACTACGAGGTACAATGAGCAGTTCTTC
TRBV10-3	TRBJ1-2	13	-	TRBD1	CAISEGQVDGYTF	TGTGCCATCAGTGAAGGACAGGTGGATGGCTACACCTTC